The 21 T cell receptor beta chains listed next were all sequenced from one sample in a study of T cells in Graves' hyperthyroidism and ophthalmopathy. What was amplified from RNA transcripts were TCR beta CDR3 regions. With the HTBI primer set, the TCR CDR3 went through a first round of RT-PCR. MiXCR, run by TCRdb on the multiplex PCR reads, gives a single entry per CDR3 protein. The sample shows about 840,000 distinct CDR3 sequences, 38% of them seen only once. Sequenced material: blood. All receptors come from a man younger than 35 with Graves' hyperthyroidism.

This clonotype was observed a handful of times. CDR3 nucleotide sequence: TGTGCCAGCAGTTATCCCTCTGAGGCCGGGGAGCTGTTTTTT. Its translation is CASSYPSEAGELFF. The V call is TRBV6-6, the J call TRBJ2-2; no reliable D call. The CDR3 length is 14 residues. Germline V lookup: CDR1 MNHNY, CDR2 SVGAGI (reference sequence). V was clipped by 3 bases and J by 6 bases, with 11 bases between them.

This clonotype has more than one count but fewer than ten. The junction departs from germline at one end; a sequencing error may be responsible. The chain uses TRBV10-3 and TRBJ2-7, with 9 bases that match TRBD1. Germline CDR1 is ENHRY and CDR2 is SYGVKD. CDR3 length: 14 amino acids. The CDR3, as DNA: TGTGCCAGCAGTTGGGGGACAGGGAGCTACGAGCAGTACTTC. Translation gives CASSWGTGSYEQYF.

This clonotype was seen a handful of times. V usage is TRBV7-9 and J usage is TRBJ2-7, with 8 positions matching TRBD2. Germline V gene lookup returns CDR1 SEHNR and CDR2 FQNEAQ (reference sequence). This CDR3 contains 16 residues. The ends lost 3 bases at V and 5 bases at J; junction bases unmatched: 12. The CDR3 sequence: CASSFSLGGGPDEQYF. DNA for the CDR3: TGTGCCAGCAGCTTCAGCTTGGGCGGGGGGCCCGACGAGCAGTACTTC. Full variable domain (rest looked up from reference TRBV7-9 and TRBJ2-7): DTGVSQNPRHKITKRGQNVTFRCDPISEHNRLYWYRQTLGQGPEFLTYFQNEAQLEKSRLLSDRFSAERPKGSFSTLEIQRTEQGDSAMYLCASSFSLGGGPDEQYFGPGTRLTVT.

The chain couples TRBV7-9 to TRBJ2-7, with 7 bases matching TRBD1. Germline assignment: CDR1 SEHNR and CDR2 FQNEAQ (reference sequence). The ends lost 5 bases at V and 7 bases at J; junction bases unmatched: 8. CDR3 size: 13 residues. The CDR3 region is CASSPGQAWEQYF. CDR3 in DNA: TGTGCCAGCAGCCCCGGACAGGCGTGGGAGCAGTACTTC.

This clonotype has a single count. It is unclear where the CDR3 begins or ends on the DNA, so no DNA is shown, and the CDR3 is as TCRdb lists it. The chain links TRBV29-1 to TRBJ1-4. The CDR3 comprises 14 residues, both ends counted. Germline CDR1 is SQVTM and CDR2 is ANQGSEA. This chain's CDR3 is CSVGSGTTNKKPFF.

Here the CDR3 reads CASGPFEGNYGYTF. CDR3 in DNA: TGTGCCAGCGGCCCCTTTGAGGGCAACTATGGCTACACCTTC. This chain links TRBV6-6 with TRBJ1-2; D call uncertain. The CDR3 has 14 amino acids. Germline CDR1 and CDR2: MNHNY and SVGAGI (reference sequence). V lost 8 bases and J lost 2, with 15 bases in between.

There are a few counts of this clonotype. The rearrangement uses TRBV5-4 and TRBJ1-4; D unclear. Germline assignment: CDR1 SGHNT and CDR2 YYREEE (reference sequence). V was cut by 0 bases and J by 8 bases, with 11 bases left in between. The CDR3 sequence is 14 residues long. Here the CDR3 reads CASSLGGIREKLFF. As DNA, the CDR3 is TGTGCCAGCAGCTTGGGCGGGATACGGGAAAAACTGTTTTTT.

This clonotype turned up a few times. The chain couples TRBV12-3 or TRBV12-4 to TRBJ2-7, with D perhaps matching TRBD1 (5 bases). With 3 bases removed from V and 2 bases from J, the gap between germline ends came to 11 bases. The CDR3 is 14 amino acids. The CDR3 loop reads CASSFAQGTYEQYF. CDR3 in DNA: TGTGCCAGCAGTTTTGCCCAGGGCACCTACGAGCAGTACTTC.

The rearrangement joins TRBV13 to TRBJ1-6; possibly TRBD1 for D (5 bases). V lost 1 base and J lost 11, with 12 bases in between. CDR3 size: 14 residues. Germline CDR1 PRHDT, CDR2 FYEKMQ (reference sequence). This CDR3 is CASSLEAGRAPLHF. CDR3 DNA sequence: TGTGCCAGCAGCTTAGAGGCAGGGCGGGCACCCCTCCACTTT.

On this clonotype: A single base separates this from a much larger clone, so it may be a read error. V usage is TRBV11-1 and J usage is TRBJ1-4; 8 bases are a match to TRBD1. V trimming: 3 bases; J trimming: 6 bases; junction bases outside the gene matches: 6. Germline CDR1 SGHAT, CDR2 FQDESV (reference sequence). The CDR3 runs 15 residues. CDR3 coding DNA: TGTGCCAGCAGCTTCGCCGGGACAGGCGATGAAAAACTGTTTTTT. It yields the protein CASSFAGTGDEKLFF.

As for this clonotype: A much larger clone is a single base away; this may be a read error. As DNA, the CDR3 is TGTGCCAGCAGAAGACGGGACGGAAATGAAAAACTGTTTTTT. It yields the protein CASRRRDGNEKLFF. The chain couples TRBV2 to TRBJ1-4; D perhaps matches TRBD1 (5 bases). Germline V gene sequence: CDR1 SNHLY, CDR2 FYNNEI. Deletions cut 6 bases from V and 5 bases from J, with 13 bases between. This CDR3 is 14 amino acids long.

In regard to this clonotype: No conserved phenylalanine or tryptophan is present at the end of the CDR3, so a read error is the likely explanation. The chain has TRBV29-1 and TRBJ1-1; D is unclear. Per germline, CDR1 SQVTM and CDR2 ANQGSEA. This CDR3 has 11 amino acids. The V end was cut by 7 bases, the J end by 0 bases, with 6 bases between. The CDR3 sequence: CSARMNTEAFL. The DNA for the CDR3 is TGCAGCGCACGTATGAACACTGAAGCTTTCCTT.

This clonotype has a count of ten or more. J is TRBJ1-1 and V is TRBV29-1; D is perhaps TRBD1 (5 bases). The germline gives CDR1 SQVTM, CDR2 ANQGSEA. Trimming took off 3 bases at V and 8 bases at J, with 19 bases between the two ends. The CDR3 is made up of 14 amino acids. The CDR3 region has the DNA TGCAGCGTTGACGGGGCTAGAAGCGGTGCGGAAGCTTTCTTT. It yields the protein CSVDGARSGAEAFF.

This clonotype was counted at least ten times. This chain links TRBV5-6 with TRBJ1-6; 7 nucleotides agree with TRBD1. Trimming cost V 1 base and J 7 bases; bases outside gene matches: 5. The CDR3 has 15 residues. Per the germline V gene, CDR1 is SGHDT and CDR2 is YYEEEE. The CDR3 DNA reads TGTGCCAGCAGCTTGTGGACAGGCCTCAATTCACCCCTCCACTTT. Residues: CASSLWTGLNSPLHF.

This clonotype was counted many times. The rearrangement uses TRBV29-1 and TRBJ2-5; tentative D call: TRBD1 (6 bases). Trimming pared 2 bases from V and 1 base from J, leaving 14 bases between. CDR3 size: 15 residues. The germline gives CDR1 SQVTM, CDR2 ANQGSEA. The CDR3 region is CSVERTASAQETQYF. In DNA, the CDR3 is TGCAGCGTTGAAAGGACAGCTAGTGCCCAAGAGACCCAGTACTTC.

This clonotype was detected a few times. The V gene is TRBV20-1, the J gene TRBJ2-7, with D perhaps matching TRBD1 (7 bases). Trimming stripped 2 bases from V and 3 bases from J, with 11 bases between. This CDR3 contains 13 residues. Germline loops: CDR1 DFQATT, CDR2 SNEGSKA (reference sequence). The chain's CDR3 is CSARQGGNYEQYF. The CDR3 DNA sequence: TGCAGTGCTAGACAGGGGGGCAACTACGAGCAGTACTTC.

The chain employs TRBV7-9 and TRBJ1-5; 7 bases line up with TRBD1. CDR1 and CDR2 from the germline V gene are SEHNR and FQNEAQ (reference sequence). The V and J ends lost 5 bases and 11 bases, in that order; junction bases with no gene match: 6. This CDR3 is 12 amino acids long. The CDR3 coding sequence is TGTGCCAGCAGCGAAAGGGGGCTGGCCCAGCATTTT. It specifies CASSERGLAQHF.

CDR3 nucleotide sequence: TGCAGTGCTAGAGACGCCGGGACGTCCTACTCTGGGGCCAACGTCCTGACTTTC. Translation: CSARDAGTSYSGANVLTF. The chain combines TRBV20-1 with TRBJ2-6; D may correspond to TRBD1 or TRBD2 (5 bases each). V was shortened by 0 bases and J by 0 bases, with 15 bases between the two germline ends. Germline CDR1 DFQATT, CDR2 SNEGSKA (reference sequence). This CDR3 contains 18 residues.

In the case of this clonotype: This may stem from a read error, because a much larger clone lies one nucleotide away. This sequence joins TRBV2 and TRBJ2-7; unclear D gene. The V and J ends lost 3 bases and 2 bases respectively, with 8 bases between them. CDR1 is SNHLY and CDR2 is FYNNEI in the germline V gene. The CDR3 extends over 13 amino acids. The CDR3 coding sequence is TGTGCCAGCAGTGACGCGTCAGCCTACGAGCAGTACTTC. Translation: CASSDASAYEQYF.

This clonotype has more than one count but fewer than ten. J is TRBJ2-2 and V is TRBV7-3; no clear D gene. The V end lost 2 bases, the J end lost 6 bases, and 10 bases lay between the germline ends. This CDR3 is built from 14 residues. The V gene's germline CDR1 is SGHTA and CDR2 FQGTGA. CDR3 sequence (DNA): TGTGCCAGCAGCTTACTGTCCTGGTCCGGGGAGCTGTTTTTT. Translation gives CASSLLSWSGELFF. The complete variable domain, with remaining parts taken from reference TRBV7-3 and TRBJ2-2, reads GAGVSQTPSNKVTEKGKYVELRCDPISGHTALYWYRQSLGQGPEFLIYFQGTGAADDSGLPNDRFFAVRPEGSVSTLKIQRTERGDSAVYLCASSLLSWSGELFFGEGSRLTVL.

This clonotype has only one observation. One base away lies a much larger clone, so this may be a sequencing read error. This chain connects TRBV29-1 to TRBJ2-7, with 7 bases identical to TRBD2. The germline V gene encodes CDR1 SQVTM and CDR2 ANQGSEA. This CDR3 is 15 amino acids long. V shed 1 base and J 2 bases; nucleotides not matched to a gene: 8. CDR3 bases: TGCAGCGTTGAAGGCGGGAGCGATCTCCCCTACGAGCAGTACTTC. It yields the protein CSVEGGSDLPYEQYF.